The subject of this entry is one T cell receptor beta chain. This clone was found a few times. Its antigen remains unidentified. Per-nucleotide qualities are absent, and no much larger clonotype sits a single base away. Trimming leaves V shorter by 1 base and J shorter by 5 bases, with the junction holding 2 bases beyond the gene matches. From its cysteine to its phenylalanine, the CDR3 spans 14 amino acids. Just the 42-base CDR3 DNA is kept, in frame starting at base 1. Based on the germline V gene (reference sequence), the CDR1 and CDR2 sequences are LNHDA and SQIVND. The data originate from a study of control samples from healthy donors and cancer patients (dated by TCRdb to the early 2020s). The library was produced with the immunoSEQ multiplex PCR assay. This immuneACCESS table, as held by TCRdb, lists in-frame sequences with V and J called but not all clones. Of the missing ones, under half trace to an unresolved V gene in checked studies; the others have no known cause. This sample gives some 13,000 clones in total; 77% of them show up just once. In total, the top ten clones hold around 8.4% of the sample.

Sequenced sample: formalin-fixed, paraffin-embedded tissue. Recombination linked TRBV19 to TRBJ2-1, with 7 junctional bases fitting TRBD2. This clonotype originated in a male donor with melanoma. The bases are TGTGCCAGTAGTATAGTGGGGGGGGACAATGAGCAGTTCTTC. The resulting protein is CASSIVGGDNEQFF.